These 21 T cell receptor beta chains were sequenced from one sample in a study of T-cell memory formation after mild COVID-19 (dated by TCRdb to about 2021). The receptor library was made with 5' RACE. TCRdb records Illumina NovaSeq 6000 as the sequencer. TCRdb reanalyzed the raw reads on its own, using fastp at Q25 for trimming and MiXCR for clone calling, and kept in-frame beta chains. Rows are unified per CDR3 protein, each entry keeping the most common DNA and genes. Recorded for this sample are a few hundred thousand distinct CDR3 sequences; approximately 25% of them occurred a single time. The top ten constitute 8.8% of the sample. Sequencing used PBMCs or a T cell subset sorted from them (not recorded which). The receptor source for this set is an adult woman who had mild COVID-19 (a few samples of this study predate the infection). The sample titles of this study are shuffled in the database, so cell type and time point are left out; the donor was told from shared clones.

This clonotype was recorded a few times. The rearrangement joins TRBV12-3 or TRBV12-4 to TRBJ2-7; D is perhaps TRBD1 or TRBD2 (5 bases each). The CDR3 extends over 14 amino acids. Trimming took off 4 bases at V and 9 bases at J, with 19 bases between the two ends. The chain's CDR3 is CASSSGTAAAWQYF. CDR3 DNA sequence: TGTGCCAGCAGTTCGGGGACGGCGGCTGCATGGCAGTACTTC.

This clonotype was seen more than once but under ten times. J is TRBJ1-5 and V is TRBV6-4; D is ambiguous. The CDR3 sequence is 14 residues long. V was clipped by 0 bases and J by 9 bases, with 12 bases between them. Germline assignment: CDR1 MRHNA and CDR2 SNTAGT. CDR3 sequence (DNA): TGTGCCAGCAGTGACTCTCCGGGTGTGGGGCCCCAGCATTTT. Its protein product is CASSDSPGVGPQHF.

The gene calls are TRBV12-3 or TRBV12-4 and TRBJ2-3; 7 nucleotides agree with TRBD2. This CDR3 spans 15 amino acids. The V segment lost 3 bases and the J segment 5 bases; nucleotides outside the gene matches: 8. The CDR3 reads CASSFSSGERDTQYF. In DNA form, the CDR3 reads TGTGCCAGCAGTTTTTCCAGCGGGGAAAGAGATACGCAGTATTTT.

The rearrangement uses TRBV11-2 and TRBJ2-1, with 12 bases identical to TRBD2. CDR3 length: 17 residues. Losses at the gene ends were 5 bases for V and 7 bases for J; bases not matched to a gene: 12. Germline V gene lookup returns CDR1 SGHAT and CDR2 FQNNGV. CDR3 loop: CASSPRLPTSGGNEQFF. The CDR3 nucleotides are TGTGCCAGCAGCCCCCGGCTACCGACTAGCGGGGGTAATGAGCAGTTCTTC.

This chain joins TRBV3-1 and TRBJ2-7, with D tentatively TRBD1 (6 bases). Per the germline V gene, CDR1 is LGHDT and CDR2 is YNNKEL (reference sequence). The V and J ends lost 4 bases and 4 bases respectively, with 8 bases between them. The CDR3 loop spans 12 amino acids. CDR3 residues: CASSRGQYEQYF. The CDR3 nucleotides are TGTGCCAGCAGCCGTGGACAGTACGAGCAGTACTTC.

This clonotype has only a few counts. CDR3 sequence: CASSSFTGTRSSYEQYF. The CDR3 nucleotides read TGTGCCAGCAGCTCATTTACCGGGACAAGGAGCTCCTACGAGCAGTACTTC. The rearrangement links TRBV7-9 to TRBJ2-7; D might be TRBD1 (6 bases). V was clipped by 4 bases and J by 0 bases, with 19 bases between them. The CDR3 spans 17 residues. The V gene's germline CDR1 is SEHNR and CDR2 FQNEAQ (reference sequence).

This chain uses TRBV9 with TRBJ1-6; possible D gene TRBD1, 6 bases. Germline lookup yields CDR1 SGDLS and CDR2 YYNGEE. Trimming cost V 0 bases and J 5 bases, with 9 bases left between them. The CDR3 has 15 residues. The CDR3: CASSVGGGDNSPLHF. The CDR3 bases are TGTGCCAGCAGCGTAGGTGGGGGCGATAATTCACCCCTCCACTTT.

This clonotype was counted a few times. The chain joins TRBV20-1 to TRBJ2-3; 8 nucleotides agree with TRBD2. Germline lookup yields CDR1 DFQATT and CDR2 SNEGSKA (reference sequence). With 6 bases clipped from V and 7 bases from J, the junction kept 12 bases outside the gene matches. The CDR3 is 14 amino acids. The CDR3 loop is CSAVSGRAENTQYF. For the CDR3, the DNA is TGCAGTGCCGTCTCCGGGAGGGCCGAGAATACGCAGTATTTT.

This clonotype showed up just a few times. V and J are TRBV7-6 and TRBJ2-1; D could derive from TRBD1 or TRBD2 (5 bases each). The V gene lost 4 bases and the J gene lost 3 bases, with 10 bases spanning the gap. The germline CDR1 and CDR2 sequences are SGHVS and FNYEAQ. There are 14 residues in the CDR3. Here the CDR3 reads CASSSGTHYNEQFF. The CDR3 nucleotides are TGTGCCAGCAGCTCCGGGACCCACTACAATGAGCAGTTCTTC.

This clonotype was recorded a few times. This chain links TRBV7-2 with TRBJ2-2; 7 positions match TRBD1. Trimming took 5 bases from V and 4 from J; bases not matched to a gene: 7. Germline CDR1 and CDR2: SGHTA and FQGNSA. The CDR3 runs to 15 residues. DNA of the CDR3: TGTGCCAGCAGCACCTATACAGGGGTCACCGGGGAGCTGTTTTTT. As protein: CASSTYTGVTGELFF.

The CDR3 sequence is CATSSSRVQETQYF. The CDR3 DNA follows: TGTGCCACCAGTTCGTCGAGGGTCCAAGAGACCCAGTACTTC. V is TRBV24-1 and J is TRBJ2-5, with a possible D match to TRBD2 (5 bases). This CDR3 is built from 14 residues. The germline V and J ends were trimmed by 6 bases and 1 base, with 11 bases remaining between them. CDR1 and CDR2 (germline): KGHDR, SFDVKD.

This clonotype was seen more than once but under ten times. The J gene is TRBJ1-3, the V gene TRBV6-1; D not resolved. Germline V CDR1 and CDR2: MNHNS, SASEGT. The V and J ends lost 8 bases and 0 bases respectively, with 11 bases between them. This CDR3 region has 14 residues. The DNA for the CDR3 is TGTGCCAGCGGCCAACTTTTCTCTGGAAACACCATATATTTT. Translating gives CASGQLFSGNTIYF.

The CDR3 DNA sequence: TGCAGTGCTAGAGCACCGCAGGGGAAGGAGACCCAGTACTTC. Translation: CSARAPQGKETQYF. The rearrangement links TRBV20-1 to TRBJ2-5, with D possibly matching TRBD1 (6 bases). The V end lost 1 base, the J end lost 5 bases, and 14 bases lay between the germline ends. Germline V gene data show CDR1 as DFQATT and CDR2 as SNEGSKA (reference sequence). This CDR3 comprises 14 residues.

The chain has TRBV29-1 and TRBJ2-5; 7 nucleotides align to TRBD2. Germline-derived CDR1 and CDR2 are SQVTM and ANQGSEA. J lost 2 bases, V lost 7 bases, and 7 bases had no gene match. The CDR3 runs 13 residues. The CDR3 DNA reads TGCAGCGGCGTAACGGGGGGACAAGAGACCCAGTACTTC. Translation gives CSGVTGGQETQYF.

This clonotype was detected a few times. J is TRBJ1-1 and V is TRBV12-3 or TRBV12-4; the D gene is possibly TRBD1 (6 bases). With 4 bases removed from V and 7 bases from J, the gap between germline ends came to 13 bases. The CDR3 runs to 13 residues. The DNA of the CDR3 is TGTGCCAGCAGTTCTTCCGGGGGCCGTGAAGCTTTCTTT. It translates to CASSSSGGREAFF.

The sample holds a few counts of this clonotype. In nucleotides, the CDR3 is TGTGCCGCCCGTCAGATGGGGGAGACCCAGTACTTC. Translated: CAARQMGETQYF. V and J are TRBV18 and TRBJ2-5, with D unresolved. This CDR3 is 12 amino acids long. V lost 11 bases, J lost 5 bases, and 15 bases lay in between. The germline V gene encodes CDR1 KGHSH and CDR2 LQKENI.

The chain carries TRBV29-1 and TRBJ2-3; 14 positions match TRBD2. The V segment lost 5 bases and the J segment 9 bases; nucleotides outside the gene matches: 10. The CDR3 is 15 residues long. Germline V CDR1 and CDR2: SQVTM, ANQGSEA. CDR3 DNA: TGCAGCGTTCTGACTAGCGGGGGGGCCGGGCGAACGCAGTATTTT. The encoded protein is CSVLTSGGAGRTQYF.

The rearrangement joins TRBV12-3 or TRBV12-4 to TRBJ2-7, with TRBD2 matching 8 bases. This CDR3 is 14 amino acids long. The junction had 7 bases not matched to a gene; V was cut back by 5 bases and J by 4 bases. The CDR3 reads CASSPEAGAYEQYF. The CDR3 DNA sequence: TGTGCCAGCAGTCCCGAAGCGGGAGCATACGAGCAGTACTTC.

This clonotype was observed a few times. The CDR3 region is CSARVGQWGNIQYF. In DNA form, the CDR3 reads TGCAGTGCTAGAGTAGGCCAGTGGGGAAACATTCAGTACTTC. The chain carries TRBV20-1 and TRBJ2-4; no definite D call. Germline V gene lookup returns CDR1 DFQATT and CDR2 SNEGSKA (reference sequence). V gave up 1 base and J gave up 6 bases, with 13 bases separating them. The CDR3 runs to 14 residues.

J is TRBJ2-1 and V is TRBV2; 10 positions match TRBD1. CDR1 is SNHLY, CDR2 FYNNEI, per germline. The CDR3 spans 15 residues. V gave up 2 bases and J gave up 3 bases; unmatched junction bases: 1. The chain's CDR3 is CASSERDRGYNEQFF. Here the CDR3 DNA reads TGTGCCAGCAGTGAAAGGGACAGGGGCTACAATGAGCAGTTCTTC.

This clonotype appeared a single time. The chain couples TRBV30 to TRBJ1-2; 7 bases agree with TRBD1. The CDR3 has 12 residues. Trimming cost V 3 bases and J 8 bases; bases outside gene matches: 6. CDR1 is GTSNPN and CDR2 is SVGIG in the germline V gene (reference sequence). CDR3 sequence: CAWSHGGGGYTF. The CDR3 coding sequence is TGTGCCTGGAGCCATGGAGGGGGCGGCTACACCTTC. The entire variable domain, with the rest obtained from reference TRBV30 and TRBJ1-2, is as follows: SQTIHQWPATLVQPVGSPLSLECTVEGTSNPNLYWYRQAAGRGLQLLFYSVGIGQISSEVPQNLSASRPQDRQFILSSKKLLLSDSGFYLCAWSHGGGGYTFGSGTRLTVV.